The clone carrying this T cell receptor (beta chain) has more than one count but fewer than ten. As yet, its antigen is unknown. The data derive from a study of CD8 T cells in ankylosing spondylitis. General study points: What seemed typical of ankylosing spondylitis blood was a TCR beta motif built from eight highly homologous variants. Significant enrichment of disease-linked clones was reported in matched ankylosing spondylitis synovial fluid.

Germline lookup yields CDR1 DFQATT and CDR2 SNEGSKA (reference sequence). The length of the CDR3 is 12 residues. With 6 bases clipped from V and 6 bases from J, the junction kept 8 bases outside the gene matches. For TCR beta, libraries came from quantitative 5'-RACE with molecular barcodes. Each CDR3 protein is one row after TCRdb ran MiXCR on the 5' RACE reads. This sample has roughly 120,000 distinct CDR3 sequences, with 12% to 15% found just once. The TCR sequence derives from a female donor with ankylosing spondylitis or in good health (not recorded which). Input material: blood, either unsorted or a sorted T cell fraction (not recorded which). V usage is TRBV20-1 and J usage is TRBJ2-7; 7 bases match TRBD1. CDR3 region: CSATGAGGEQYF. The DNA for the CDR3 is TGCAGTGCCACCGGAGCAGGGGGCGAGCAGTACTTC.